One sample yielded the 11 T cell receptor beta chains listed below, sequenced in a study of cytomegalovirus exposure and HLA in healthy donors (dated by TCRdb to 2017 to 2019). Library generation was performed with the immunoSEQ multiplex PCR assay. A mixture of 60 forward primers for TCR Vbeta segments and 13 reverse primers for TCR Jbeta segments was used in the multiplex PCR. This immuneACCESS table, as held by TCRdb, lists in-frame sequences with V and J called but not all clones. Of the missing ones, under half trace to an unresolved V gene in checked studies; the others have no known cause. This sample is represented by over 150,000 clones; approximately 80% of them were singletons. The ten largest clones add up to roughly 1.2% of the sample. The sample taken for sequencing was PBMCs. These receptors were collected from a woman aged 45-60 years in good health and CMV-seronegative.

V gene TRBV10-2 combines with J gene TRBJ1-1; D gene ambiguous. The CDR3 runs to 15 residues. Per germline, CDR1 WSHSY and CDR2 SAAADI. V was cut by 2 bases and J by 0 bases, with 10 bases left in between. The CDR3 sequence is CASSETRTLNTEAFF. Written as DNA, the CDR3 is TGCGCCAGCAGTGAGACGAGGACTTTGAACACTGAAGCTTTCTTT.

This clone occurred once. The CDR3 DNA is TGTGCCAGCAGTGAGGTGCCACTCACCGGGGAGCTGTTTTTT. This codes for CASSEVPLTGELFF. The chain employs TRBV6-4 and TRBJ2-2; D call uncertain. Per germline, CDR1 MRHNA and CDR2 SNTAGT. The CDR3 spans 14 residues. V lost 3 bases and J lost 4, with 9 bases in between.

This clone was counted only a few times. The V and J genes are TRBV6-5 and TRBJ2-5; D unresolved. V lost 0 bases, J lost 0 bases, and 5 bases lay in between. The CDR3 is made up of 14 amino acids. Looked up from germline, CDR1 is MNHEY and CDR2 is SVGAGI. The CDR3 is CASSYSEYQETQYF. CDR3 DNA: TGTGCCAGCAGTTACTCCGAGTACCAAGAGACCCAGTACTTC.

The DNA for the CDR3 is TGCGCCAGTAAATCAGGGAACTATGGCTACACCTTC. It specifies CASKSGNYGYTF. This chain joins TRBV4-1 and TRBJ1-2; D is perhaps TRBD1 (5 bases). This CDR3 has 12 amino acids. From germline, CDR1 is MGHRA and CDR2 YSYEKL. The V end lost 9 bases, the J end lost 2 bases, and 10 bases lay between the germline ends.

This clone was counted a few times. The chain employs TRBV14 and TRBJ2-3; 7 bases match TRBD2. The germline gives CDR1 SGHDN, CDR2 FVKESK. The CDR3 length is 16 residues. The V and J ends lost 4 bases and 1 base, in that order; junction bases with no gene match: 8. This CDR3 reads CASSPVKGRGTDTQYF. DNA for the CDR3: TGTGCCAGCAGCCCTGTAAAGGGGAGGGGCACAGATACGCAGTATTTT.

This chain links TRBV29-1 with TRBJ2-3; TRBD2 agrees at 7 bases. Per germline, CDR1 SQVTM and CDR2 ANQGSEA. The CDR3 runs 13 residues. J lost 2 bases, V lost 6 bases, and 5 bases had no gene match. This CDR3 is CSVAGTNTDTQYF. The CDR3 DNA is TGCAGCGTCGCTGGGACTAACACAGATACGCAGTATTTT.

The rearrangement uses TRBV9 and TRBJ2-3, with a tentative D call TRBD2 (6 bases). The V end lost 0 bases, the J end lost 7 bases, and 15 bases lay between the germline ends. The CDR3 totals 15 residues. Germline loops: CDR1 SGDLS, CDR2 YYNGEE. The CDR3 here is CASSVASARTHTQYF. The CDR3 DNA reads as TGTGCCAGCAGCGTAGCTAGCGCCCGCACGCATACGCAGTATTTT.

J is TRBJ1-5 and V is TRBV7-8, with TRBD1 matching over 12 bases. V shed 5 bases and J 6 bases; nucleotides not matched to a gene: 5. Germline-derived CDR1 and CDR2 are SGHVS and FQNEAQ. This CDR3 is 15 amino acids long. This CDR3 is CASSMGQGAPQPQHF. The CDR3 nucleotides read TGTGCCAGCAGCATGGGACAGGGGGCCCCTCAGCCCCAGCATTTT.

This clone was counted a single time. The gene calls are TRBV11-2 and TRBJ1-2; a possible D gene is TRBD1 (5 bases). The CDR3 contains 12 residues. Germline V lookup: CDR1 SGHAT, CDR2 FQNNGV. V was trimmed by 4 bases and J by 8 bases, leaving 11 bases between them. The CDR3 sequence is CASSWGGVGYTF. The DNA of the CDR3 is TGTGCCAGCAGCTGGGGGGGGGTAGGCTACACCTTC.

The CDR3 region is CASSAAGTGGTDTQYF. The CDR3 DNA is TGCGCCAGCAGCGCCGCCGGGACAGGGGGCACAGATACGCAGTATTTT. The rearrangement links TRBV5-1 to TRBJ2-3, with 10 bases fitting TRBD1. CDR1 is SGHRS, CDR2 YFSETQ, per germline. Trimming cost V 4 bases and J 1 base; bases outside gene matches: 6. The length of the CDR3 is 16 residues.

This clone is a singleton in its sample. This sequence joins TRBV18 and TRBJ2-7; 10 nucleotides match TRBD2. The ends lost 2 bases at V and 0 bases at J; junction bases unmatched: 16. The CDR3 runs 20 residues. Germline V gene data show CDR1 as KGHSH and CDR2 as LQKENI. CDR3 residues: CASSPLAGTSDAGHSYEQYF. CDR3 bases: TGTGCCAGCTCACCATTGGCCGGGACTAGCGACGCGGGGCACTCCTACGAGCAGTACTTC.